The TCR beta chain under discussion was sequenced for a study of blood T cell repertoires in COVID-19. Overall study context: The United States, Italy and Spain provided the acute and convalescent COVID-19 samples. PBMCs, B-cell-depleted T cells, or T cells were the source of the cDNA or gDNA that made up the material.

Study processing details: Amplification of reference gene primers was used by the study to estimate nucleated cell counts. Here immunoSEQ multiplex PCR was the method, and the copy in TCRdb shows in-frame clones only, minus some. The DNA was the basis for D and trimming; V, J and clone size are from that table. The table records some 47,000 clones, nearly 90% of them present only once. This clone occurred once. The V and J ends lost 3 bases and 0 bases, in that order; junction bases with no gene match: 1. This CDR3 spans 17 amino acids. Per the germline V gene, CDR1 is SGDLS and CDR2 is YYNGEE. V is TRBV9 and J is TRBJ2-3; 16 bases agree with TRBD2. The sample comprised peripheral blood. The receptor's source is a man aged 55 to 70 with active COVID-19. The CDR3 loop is CASSAGLAGGSTDTQYF. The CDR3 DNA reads TGTGCCAGCAGCGCGGGACTAGCGGGAGGGAGCACAGATACGCAGTATTTT.